Listed below are T cell receptor beta chains from one sample, sequenced in a study of blood T cell repertoires in COVID-19. Repertoires were generated with immunoSEQ multiplex PCR, while TCRdb's copy carries only in-frame clones and drops some. The sample lists hundreds of thousands of clones; 89% were seen once. Input material: peripheral blood. The receptors were sampled from a man aged 18-30 years with COVID-19, enrolled during active disease. Each CDR3 is given with its conserved first and last residue. D genes are given only for firm matches. Size is omitted from some rows. Given values are once, few, many or a class for expanded clones.

j_call d_call v_call cdr3_length clone_size cdr3_aa cdr3_nt
TRBJ2-3 NA TRBV28 12 NA CASKRLADTQYF TGTGCCAGCAAGAGACTAGCAGATACGCAGTATTTT
TRBJ2-6 NA TRBV27 15 NA CASSPTLSGANVLTF TGTGCCAGCAGCCCAACTCTCTCTGGGGCCAACGTCCTGACTTTC
TRBJ2-7 TRBD1 TRBV14 16 once CASSQDLWDRPYEQYF TGTGCCAGCAGCCAAGATTTATGGGACAGACCCTACGAGCAGTACTTC
TRBJ2-7 NA TRBV3-1/TRBV3-2 13 NA CASSQGQGFEQYF TGTGCCAGCAGCCAAGGGCAGGGGTTCGAGCAGTACTTC
TRBJ2-5 NA TRBV4-1 14 NA CASSQTGVQETQYF TGCGCCAGCAGCCAAACGGGGGTCCAAGAGACCCAGTACTTC
TRBJ2-1 NA TRBV30 13 NA CAWSEDNYNEQFF TGTGCCTGGAGTGAGGACAACTACAATGAGCAGTTCTTC
TRBJ1-1 NA TRBV29-1 11 NA CSVVRGTEAFF TGCAGCGTTGTTAGAGGTACTGAAGCTTTCTTT
TRBJ2-1 TRBD2 TRBV4-1 16 few CASSQDSGRVYNEQFF TGCGCCAGCAGCCAAGATAGCGGGAGGGTTTACAATGAGCAGTTCTTC
TRBJ2-1 NA TRBV7-9 14 NA CASSLAHADNEQFF TGTGCCAGCAGCTTAGCCCACGCAGACAATGAGCAGTTCTTC
TRBJ2-2 NA TRBV9 16 NA CASRGVRRDGTGELFF TGTGCCAGCAGAGGGGTTCGCCGCGATGGGACCGGGGAGCTGTTTTTT
TRBJ2-3 TRBD2 TRBV7-2 16 NA CASSSQRGGRGDTQYF TGTGCCAGCAGCTCTCAGCGGGGGGGCCGTGGAGATACGCAGTATTTT
TRBJ2-3 TRBD2 TRBV2 16 NA CASSERLARTTDTQYF TGTGCCAGCAGTGAGCGACTAGCGCGAACCACAGATACGCAGTATTTT
TRBJ2-1 NA TRBV5-6 15 NA CASSSRGAGVNEQFF TGTGCCAGCAGCTCCAGGGGCGCGGGGGTAAATGAGCAGTTCTTC
TRBJ2-5 NA TRBV11-2 13 NA CASSTDRQETQYF TGTGCCAGCAGCACCGACAGGCAAGAGACCCAGTACTTC
TRBJ2-1 TRBD2 TRBV25-1 15 once CASSETQRGYNEQFF TGTGCCAGCAGTGAAACTCAGCGGGGCTACAATGAGCAGTTCTTC
TRBJ2-1 NA TRBV3-1/TRBV3-2 15 NA CASSQSIGGSNEQFF TGTGCCAGCAGCCAGTCGATCGGAGGATCCAATGAGCAGTTCTTC
TRBJ1-5 NA TRBV3-1/TRBV3-2 14 few CASSSRGRGEPQHF TGTGCCAGCAGCTCACGAGGTCGGGGGGAGCCCCAGCATTTT
TRBJ2-1 TRBD2 TRBV3-1/TRBV3-2 16 once CASSQVPGGGYNEQFF TGTGCCAGCAGCCAAGTCCCCGGGGGGGGATACAATGAGCAGTTCTTC
TRBJ2-1 NA TRBV15 16 once CATSRERDNSYNEQFF TGTGCCACCAGCAGAGAGCGCGATAACTCCTACAATGAGCAGTTCTTC
TRBJ2-7 TRBD1 TRBV6-2/TRBV6-3 16 NA CASSTPTDRALYEQYF TGTGCCAGCAGTACACCAACGGACAGGGCTCTCTACGAGCAGTACTTC
TRBJ2-3 TRBD2 TRBV5-1 16 NA CASSLTSGRAADTQYF TGCGCCAGCAGCTTGACTAGCGGGAGGGCCGCGGATACGCAGTATTTT
TRBJ2-7 TRBD2 TRBV18 19 NA CASSRRFMTSGRGSYEQYF TGTGCCAGCTCACGCCGTTTCATGACTAGCGGGAGGGGATCCTACGAGCAGTACTTC
TRBJ1-2 NA TRBV30 13 NA CAWSADSNYGYTF TGTGCCTGGAGCGCCGACAGTAACTATGGCTACACCTTC
TRBJ2-2 NA TRBV2 14 NA CASSAQGMGGELFF TGTGCCAGCAGTGCACAGGGTATGGGCGGGGAGCTGTTTTTT
TRBJ2-1 NA TRBV25-1 14 NA CASSLGGSYNEQFF TGTGCCAGCAGCCTAGGGGGCTCCTACAATGAGCAGTTCTTC
TRBJ2-3 TRBD2 TRBV18 15 few CASSPPTSGTDTQYF TGTGCCAGCTCACCACCGACTAGCGGGACAGATACGCAGTATTTT
TRBJ1-5 NA TRBV6-1 13 NA CASSEDLRSPQHF TGTGCCAGCAGTGAAGATCTTCGGTCACCCCAGCATTTT
TRBJ1-1 NA TRBV5-1 14 NA CASSLRGLNTEAFF TGCGCCAGCAGCCTCCGTGGGCTGAACACTGAAGCTTTCTTT
TRBJ2-6 TRBD1 TRBV7-9 18 NA CASSLVRDRVSGANVLTF TGTGCCAGCAGCTTAGTCCGGGACAGGGTCTCTGGGGCCAACGTCCTGACTTTC
TRBJ2-7 NA TRBV6-2/TRBV6-3 16 NA CASSASLDSFSYEQYF TGTGCCAGCAGTGCCTCATTGGACAGTTTCTCCTACGAGCAGTACTTC
TRBJ2-3 TRBD2 TRBV2 14 NA CASSERGGPDTQYF TGTGCCAGCAGTGAGCGGGGGGGCCCTGATACGCAGTATTTT
TRBJ2-4 NA TRBV18 16 NA CASSSGQGTSMDIQYF TGTGCCAGCTCATCTGGACAGGGGACTAGTATGGACATTCAGTACTTC
TRBJ2-6 TRBD1 TRBV5-5 17 NA CASSRPGTGTGANVLTF TGTGCCAGCAGCCGTCCCGGGACAGGGACTGGGGCCAACGTCCTGACTTTC
TRBJ2-7 NA TRBV9 11 NA CASSRGYEQYF TGTGCCAGCAGCAGAGGGTACGAGCAGTACTTC
TRBJ2-7 NA TRBV11-3 16 NA CASSLGGARGSYEQYF TGTGCCAGCAGCTTAGGGGGGGCGCGGGGGTCCTACGAGCAGTACTTC
TRBJ1-2 NA TRBV19 14 once CASSAGFLPYGYTF TGTGCCAGTAGTGCGGGGTTCCTTCCGTATGGCTACACCTTC
TRBJ1-5 TRBD1 TRBV5-8 17 NA CASSLDRGSFSNQPQHF TGTGCCAGCAGCTTGGACAGGGGGAGCTTTAGCAATCAGCCCCAGCATTTT
TRBJ2-3 NA TRBV27 15 once CASRGQLANTDTQYF TGTGCCAGCAGGGGCCAACTAGCAAACACAGATACGCAGTATTTT
TRBJ1-2 TRBD1 TRBV19 16 few CASSINSGQLIDGYTF TGTGCCAGTAGTATAAATTCGGGACAGCTGATTGATGGCTACACCTTC
TRBJ2-5 TRBD2 TRBV15 15 NA CATSRGAGDGETQYF TGTGCCACCAGCAGAGGGGCGGGGGACGGTGAGACCCAGTACTTC
TRBJ2-7 NA TRBV19 12 NA CASSRVSHEQYF TGTGCCAGTAGTCGGGTCTCCCACGAGCAGTACTTC
TRBJ2-1 TRBD2 TRBV19 14 NA CASSPGTSYNEQFF TGTGCCAGTAGCCCCGGGACTAGTTACAATGAGCAGTTCTTC
TRBJ1-4 TRBD1 TRBV7-8 14 NA CASREGAANEKLFF TGTGCCAGCAGGGAGGGGGCAGCTAATGAAAAACTGTTTTTT
TRBJ1-1 NA TRBV11-2 14 NA CASSLYARNTEAFF TGTGCCAGCAGCTTATATGCGAGGAACACTGAAGCTTTCTTT
TRBJ1-4 NA TRBV3-1/TRBV3-2 13 NA CASTGGGNEKLFF TGTGCCAGCACCGGGGGGGGTAATGAAAAACTGTTTTTT
TRBJ1-6 TRBD1 TRBV5-6 16 few CASSWTGTGSNSPLHF TGTGCCAGCAGCTGGACCGGGACAGGGAGTAATTCACCCCTCCACTTT
TRBJ1-4 NA TRBV29-1 13 once CSASQTANEKLFF TGCAGCGCTTCCCAGACAGCTAATGAAAAACTGTTTTTT
TRBJ1-1 NA TRBV6-5 11 NA CASSYRGGAFF TGTGCCAGCAGTTACCGGGGGGGAGCTTTCTTT
TRBJ2-5 TRBD1 TRBV7-6 13 NA CASSQDRVETQYF TGTGCCAGCAGCCAGGACAGGGTTGAGACCCAGTACTTC
TRBJ2-7 TRBD2 TRBV12-3/TRBV12-4 13 once CASSFRGGYEQYF TGTGCCAGCAGTTTTCGGGGGGGCTACGAGCAGTACTTC
TRBJ2-1 TRBD2 TRBV3-1/TRBV3-2 16 NA CASSQGGLAPYNEQFF TGTGCCAGCAGCCAAGGCGGACTAGCGCCTTACAATGAGCAGTTCTTC